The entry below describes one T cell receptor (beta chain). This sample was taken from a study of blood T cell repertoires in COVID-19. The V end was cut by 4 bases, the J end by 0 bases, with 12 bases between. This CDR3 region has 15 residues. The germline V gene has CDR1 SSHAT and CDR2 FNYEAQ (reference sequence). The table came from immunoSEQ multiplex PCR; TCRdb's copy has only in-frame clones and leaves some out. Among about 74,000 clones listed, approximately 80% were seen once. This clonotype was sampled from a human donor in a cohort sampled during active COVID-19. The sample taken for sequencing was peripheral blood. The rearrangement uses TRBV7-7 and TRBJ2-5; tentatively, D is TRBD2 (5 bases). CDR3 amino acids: CASSSGRRYQETQYF. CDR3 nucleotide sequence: TGTGCCAGCAGCTCCGGACGGAGGTACCAAGAGACCCAGTACTTC.